This T cell receptor beta chain appears in the sequencing data of a study of OX40 agonist ivuxolimab in advanced cancers. As for the study in general: The patients received ivuxolimab by intravenous route every 2 weeks at 0.01 to 10 mg/kg. Whole-study findings and limits: Which antigen the expanded peripheral T cells recognized is unknown. Normalized T-cell clonal expansion was also low in a subset of nonresponders.

Some clones are missing from TCRdb's copy, which holds only in-frame ones; the method was immunoSEQ multiplex PCR. The sample includes 66,000 or so clones, approximately 90% of them seen just once. Notes on this clone: No antigen is known for it.

The germline CDR1 and CDR2 sequences are LGHNA and YNFKEQ. The CDR3 runs 14 residues. V lost 0 bases and J 4 bases, leaving 7 bases between the germline ends. The sample here was CD4+ or CD8+ T cells sorted from blood, taken in a trial of the OX40 agonist ivuxolimab. The chain recombines TRBV4-2 with TRBJ2-1; D gene unclear. The receptor was isolated from an adult with an advanced solid tumor such as melanoma, head and neck, liver or kidney cancer. This CDR3 is CASSQEVGYNEQFF. CDR3 sequence (DNA): TGTGCCAGCAGCCAAGAGGTGGGGTACAATGAGCAGTTCTTC.